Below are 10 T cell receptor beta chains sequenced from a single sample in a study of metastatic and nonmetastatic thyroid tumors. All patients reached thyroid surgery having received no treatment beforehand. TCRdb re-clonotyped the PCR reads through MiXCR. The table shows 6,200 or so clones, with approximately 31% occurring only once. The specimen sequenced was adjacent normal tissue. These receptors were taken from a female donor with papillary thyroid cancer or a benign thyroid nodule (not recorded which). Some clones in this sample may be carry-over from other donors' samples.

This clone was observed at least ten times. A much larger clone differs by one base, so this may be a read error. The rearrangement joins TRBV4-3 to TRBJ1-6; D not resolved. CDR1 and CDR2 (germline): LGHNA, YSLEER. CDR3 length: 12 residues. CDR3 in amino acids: CASSQGNSPPHF. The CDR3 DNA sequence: TGCGCCAGCAGCCAAGGCAATTCACCCCCCCACTTT.

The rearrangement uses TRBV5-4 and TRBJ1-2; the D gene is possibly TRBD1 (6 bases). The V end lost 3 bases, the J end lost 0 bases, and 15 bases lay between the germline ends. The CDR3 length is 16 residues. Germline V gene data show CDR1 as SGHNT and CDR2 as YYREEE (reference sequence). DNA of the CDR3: TGTGCCAGCAGCTCGCCGGGACACCAAGCTAACTATGGCTACACCTTC. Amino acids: CASSSPGHQANYGYTF.

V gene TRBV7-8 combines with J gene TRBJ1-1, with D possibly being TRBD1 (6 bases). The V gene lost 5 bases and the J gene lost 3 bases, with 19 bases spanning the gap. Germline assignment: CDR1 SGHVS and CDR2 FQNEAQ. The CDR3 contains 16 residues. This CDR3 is CASSRFLRGEDTEAFF. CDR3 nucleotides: TGTGCCAGCAGCCGATTTCTCAGGGGTGAGGACACTGAAGCTTTCTTT.

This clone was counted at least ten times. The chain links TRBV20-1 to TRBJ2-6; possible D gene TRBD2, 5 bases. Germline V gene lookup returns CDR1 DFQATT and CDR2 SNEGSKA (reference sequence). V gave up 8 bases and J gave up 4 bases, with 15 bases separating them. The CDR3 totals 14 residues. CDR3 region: CSLGGSGGANVLTF. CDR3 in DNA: TGCAGTTTAGGCGGGTCGGGGGGGGCCAACGTCCTGACTTTC.

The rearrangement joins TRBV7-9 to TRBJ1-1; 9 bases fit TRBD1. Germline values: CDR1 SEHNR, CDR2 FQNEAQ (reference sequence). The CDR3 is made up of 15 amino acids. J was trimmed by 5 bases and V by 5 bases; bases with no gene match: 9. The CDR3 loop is CASSDGQGPLTEAFF. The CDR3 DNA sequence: TGTGCCAGCAGCGATGGACAGGGGCCGCTGACTGAAGCTTTCTTT.

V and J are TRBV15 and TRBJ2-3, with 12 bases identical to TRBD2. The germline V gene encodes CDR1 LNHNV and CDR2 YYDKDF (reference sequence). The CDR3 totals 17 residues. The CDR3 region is CITSSSGTSGLGATQYF. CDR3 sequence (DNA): TGTATCACCAGCAGTTCAGGGACTAGCGGGTTAGGGGCTACGCAGTATTTT.

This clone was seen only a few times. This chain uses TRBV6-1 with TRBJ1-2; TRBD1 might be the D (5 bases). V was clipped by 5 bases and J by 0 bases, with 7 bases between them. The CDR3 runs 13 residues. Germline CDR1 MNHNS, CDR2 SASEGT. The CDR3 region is CASSPGPNYGYTF. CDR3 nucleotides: TGTGCCAGCAGTCCGGGACCTAACTATGGCTACACCTTC.

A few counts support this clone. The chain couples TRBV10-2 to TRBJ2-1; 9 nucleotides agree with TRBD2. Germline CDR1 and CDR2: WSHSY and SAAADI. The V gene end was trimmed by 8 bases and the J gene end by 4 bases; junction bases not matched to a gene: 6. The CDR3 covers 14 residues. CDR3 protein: CASRAGGGYNEQFF. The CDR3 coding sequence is TGCGCCAGCCGGGCGGGAGGGGGATACAATGAGCAGTTCTTC.

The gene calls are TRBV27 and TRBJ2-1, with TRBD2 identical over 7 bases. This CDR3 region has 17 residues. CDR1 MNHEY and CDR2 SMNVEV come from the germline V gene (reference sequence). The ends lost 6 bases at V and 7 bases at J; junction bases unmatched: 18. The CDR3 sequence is CASSLRARLALMNEQFF. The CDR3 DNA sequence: TGTGCCAGCAGCCTCCGAGCCAGACTAGCCCTAATGAATGAGCAGTTCTTC.

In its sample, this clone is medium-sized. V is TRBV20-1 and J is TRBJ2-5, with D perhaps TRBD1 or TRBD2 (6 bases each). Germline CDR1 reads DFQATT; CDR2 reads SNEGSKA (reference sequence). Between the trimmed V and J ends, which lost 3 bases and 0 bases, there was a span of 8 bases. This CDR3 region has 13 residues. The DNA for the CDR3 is TGCAGTGCTAGTCGGGGGCACCAAGAGACCCAGTACTTC. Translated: CSASRGHQETQYF.